This T cell receptor (beta chain) was retrieved from a study of blood T cell repertoires in COVID-19. Germline CDR1 LNHDA, CDR2 SQIVND (reference sequence). V gave up 7 bases and J gave up 4 bases, with 22 bases separating them. There are 16 residues in the CDR3. Categorization into cohorts depended on clinical history that participants reported. Methods used by the authors: How many nucleated cells were present was estimated from reference gene primer amplification. The protocol was immunoSEQ multiplex PCR, while the TCRdb copy is restricted to in-frame clones and leaves out a portion. V, J and clone size were drawn from that table, and D and trimming were deduced from the DNA. The data contain around 420,000 clones, approximately 88% of them singletons.

V and J are TRBV19 and TRBJ1-2; D unclear. The TCR sequence derives from a woman in her forties with acute COVID-19. Sequenced material: PBMCs or T cells enriched from blood (not recorded which). This CDR3 is CASKGGPGEGSYGYTF. The CDR3, as DNA: TGTGCCAGTAAGGGAGGCCCAGGAGAAGGGAGCTATGGCTACACCTTC.